The clone carrying this T cell receptor beta chain was counted once. CDR1 is LNHDA, CDR2 SQIVND, per germline (reference sequence). CDR3 length equals 12 residues. V was clipped by 5 bases and J by 8 bases, with 12 bases between them. How the authors handled the data: For nucleated cells, counts were estimated from reference gene primer amplification. Here immunoSEQ multiplex PCR was the method, and the copy in TCRdb shows in-frame clones only, minus some. The V and J calls and clone size were taken over from that table, and D and trimming were inferred from the DNA. The table has 130,000 or so clones, over 80% seen once; the top ten hold 1.5% to 2%. The sample originates from a study of blood T cell repertoires in COVID-19. Across the whole study: Sample material is recorded as cDNA or gDNA derived from T cells, B-cell-depleted T cells, or PBMCs.

This clonotype was sampled from a human donor in a cohort sampled during active COVID-19. This chain uses TRBV19 with TRBJ1-1; no clear D. Sequenced: peripheral blood. CDR3 DNA sequence: TGTGCCAGTAGTCGTCCCAGTTCGGAAGCTTTCTTT. Residues: CASSRPSSEAFF.